This T cell receptor beta chain was sequenced for a study of PD-L1 blockade in urothelial cancer. Across the study: Individuals in the cohort had been given 0 to 3 earlier chemotherapy regimens. When blood samples were assessed, the median T cell count was around 150,000.

The CDR3 runs to 13 residues. Indicated time point: peripheral blood 6 weeks after treatment start. The assay was immunoSEQ multiplex PCR, and TCRdb's table has in-frame clones only and misses some. Here the sample spans about 48,000 clones, about 90% being singletons. The V call is TRBV21-1, the J call TRBJ2-5; the D call TRBD1 from the table was never checked on the DNA. TRBV21-1 has pseudogene status. The TCR sequence derives from a man aged 55 to 70 with urothelial cancer. The sequenced sample was PBMCs, obtained around atezolizumab (anti-PD-L1) treatment. The CDR3 DNA reads as TGTGCCAGCAGCCAGGCAAAACAAGAGACCCAGTACTTC. Protein sequence: CASSQAKQETQYF.